Listed here is a single T cell receptor (beta chain). What it binds is unknown. The sample originates from a study of early T cells in non-severe SARS-CoV-2 infection. Study context: Bulk RNA from unsorted whole blood was sequenced; chains were unpaired. Study observations and caveats: Private and CD4 specificities were missed by VDJdb matching, which favored anti-spike CD8 responses.

Molecules of cDNA were individually given unique molecular identifiers that were attached to them. TCRdb re-derived calls from the 5' RACE reads in MiXCR, one entry per CDR3 protein. The sample records about 55,000 distinct CDR3 sequences, 6.6% being singletons. Trimming took 3 bases from V and 9 from J; bases not matched to a gene: 5. The CDR3 covers 15 residues. The V gene's germline CDR1 is MGHRA and CDR2 YSYEKL. This specimen was whole blood, taken at baseline. This rearrangement joins TRBV4-1 to TRBJ1-6, with TRBD1 matching over 10 bases. This clonotype was obtained from an adult who was a healthcare worker with PCR-confirmed SARS-CoV-2 infection or an uninfected control (not recorded which). The CDR3 DNA sequence: TGCGCCAGCAGCCAGGGACAGGGGATTTCTTCACCCCTCCACTTT. Protein: CASSQGQGISSPLHF.